Below, one T cell receptor (beta chain) is given with its context. What it binds is unknown. This record comes from a study of cytomegalovirus exposure and HLA in healthy donors. Overall study: Unique TCR beta sequences numbering 95 million to 130 million came from about 180 million T cells in an earlier analysis.

Primers included in the PCR were 60 Vbeta and 13 Jbeta primers. Measured with immunoSEQ multiplex PCR; TCRdb has only the in-frame clones, and not every one. The data contain about 200,000 clones, roughly three quarters of them singletons. The study, taken as a whole, reports: Productive status was seen about 87% or about 30% of the time for most TCR beta V segments in an earlier analysis. It emerged from a later analysis that several of the most significant clusters appeared to be linked to common viral pathogens. Of the V segments, some could not be distinguished, including TRBV6-2 and TRBV6-3, and were excluded.

Germline values: CDR1 LGHNA, CDR2 YNFKEQ. V was pared by 2 bases and J by 3 bases, with 6 bases of the junction left unmatched. This CDR3 contains 16 residues. The rearrangement joins TRBV4-2 to TRBJ1-5; TRBD1 matches 8 bases. This TCR derives from a male donor in good health and CMV-seropositive. Sequenced material: PBMCs. The CDR3 DNA is TGTGCCAGCAGCCAACGGACAGGGATGGACAATCAGCCCCAGCATTTT. This translates into CASSQRTGMDNQPQHF.